This T cell receptor beta chain comes out of a study of CD8+CD57+ T cells in acquired aplastic anemia. Findings and limits, study-wide: CD8+ Simpson's diversity showed no significant patient-control difference.

Trimming left V 6 bases short and J 6 bases short, with 12 bases between. Germline-derived CDR1 and CDR2 are MNHNS and SASEGT. The length of the CDR3 is 13 residues. TCR beta VDJ and CDR3 profiles were obtained from a genomic DNA template. Via MiXCR, TCRdb re-called the reads, giving one row per CDR3 protein. Among 35,000 to 45,000 distinct CDR3 sequences, 76% were seen once, and the ten largest hold roughly 23%. About this clonotype: No antigen is known for it.

The specimen was sorted CD4+, CD8+, or CD8+CD57+ T cells (not recorded which) from PBMCs. The clonotype originates from a human donor in good health, serving as a control. The rearrangement uses TRBV6-1 and TRBJ1-5; unclear D gene. The CDR3 DNA reads as TGTGCCAGCAGCCCCGGCCCGGGTCAGCCCCAGCATTTT. Translating gives CASSPGPGQPQHF.